Presented here are 25 T cell receptor beta chains from one specimen sequenced in a study of OX40 agonist ivuxolimab in advanced cancers. Sequenced by immunoSEQ multiplex PCR; TCRdb stores in-frame clones only, minus some. Among 100,000 or so clones, 75% to 95% were seen once, and the ten largest hold approximately 0.3%. Sequenced material: CD4+ or CD8+ T cells sorted from blood, taken in a trial of the OX40 agonist ivuxolimab. These TCRs come from an adult with an advanced solid tumor such as melanoma, head and neck, liver or kidney cancer.

This clone was picked up one time. The chain employs TRBV29-1 and TRBJ2-5; D is undetermined. The CDR3 is 15 residues long. CDR1 SQVTM and CDR2 ANQGSEA come from the germline V gene. V was trimmed by 1 base and J by 4 bases, leaving 16 bases between them. CDR3 protein: CSVEGLGSWGETQYF. The CDR3 DNA reads TGCAGCGTTGAAGGGTTGGGGTCTTGGGGAGAGACCCAGTACTTC.

The chain has TRBV10-3 and TRBJ2-5, with D perhaps matching TRBD2 (5 bases). CDR1 and CDR2 (germline): ENHRY, SYGVKD. CDR3 length: 13 residues. Trimming took off 0 bases at V and 4 bases at J, with 6 bases between the two ends. CDR3 in DNA: TGTGCCATCAGTGAGTCCGGGGTAGAGACCCAGTACTTC. It codes for CAISESGVETQYF.

CDR3 sequence (DNA): TGCGCCAGCAGCCAAGATATTTTGGCGCGAGAGACCCAGTACTTC. Translation: CASSQDILARETQYF. The chain couples TRBV4-3 to TRBJ2-5; D remains unclear. Trimming took off 0 bases at V and 4 bases at J, with 12 bases between the two ends. From germline, CDR1 is LGHNA and CDR2 YSLEER. The CDR3 extends over 15 amino acids.

The chain combines TRBV5-6 with TRBJ1-2; possible D gene TRBD1, 5 bases. The CDR3 consists of 15 residues. Trimming took 0 bases from V and 3 from J, leaving 12 bases between them. Looked up from germline, CDR1 is SGHDT and CDR2 is YYEEEE. Here the CDR3 DNA reads TGTGCCAGCAGCTTGGTAGGCAGGGAGTACTATGGCTACACCTTC. Residues: CASSLVGREYYGYTF.

The rearrangement joins TRBV7-2 to TRBJ2-7; 7 bases align to TRBD2. CDR3 length: 14 residues. Trimming removed 3 bases from V and 5 bases from J; junction bases left unmatched: 7. The germline CDR1 and CDR2 sequences are SGHTA and FQGNSA. The CDR3 coding sequence is TGTGCCAGCAGCTTCTGGCGGGAGAGCAACGAGCAGTACTTC. Translated: CASSFWRESNEQYF. Based on the CDR3 plus reference TRBV7-2 and TRBJ2-7, the full variable domain is GAGVSQSPSNKVTEKGKDVELRCDPISGHTALYWYRQSLGQGLEFLIYFQGNSAPDKSGLPSDRFSAERTGGSVSTLTIQRTQQEDSAVYLCASSFWRESNEQYFGPGTRLTVT.

The chain has TRBV9 and TRBJ1-5, with D possibly TRBD1 on 5 matching bases. CDR3 length: 16 residues. CDR1 and CDR2 from the germline V gene are SGDLS and YYNGEE. V lost 0 bases and J lost 2, with 12 bases in between. The CDR3 nucleotides read TGTGCCAGCAGCGTAGAAGTAGGGGCGGGCAATCAGCCCCAGCATTTT. Translating it yields CASSVEVGAGNQPQHF.

CDR3 sequence reads: CASSLGTYSNQPQHF. CDR3 bases: TGTGCCAGCAGCTTGGGAACTTATAGCAATCAGCCCCAGCATTTT. The V and J genes are TRBV5-8 and TRBJ1-5; D gene unclear. V was pared by 0 bases and J by 0 bases, with 7 bases between. The CDR3 spans 15 residues. Looked up from germline, CDR1 is SGHTS and CDR2 is YDEGEE.

The chain joins TRBV10-2 to TRBJ1-3; D call uncertain. V was trimmed by 2 bases and J by 0 bases, leaving 5 bases between them. This CDR3 spans 14 amino acids. Germline V gene lookup returns CDR1 WSHSY and CDR2 SAAADI. The CDR3 loop reads CASSEGGSGNTIYF. The CDR3 DNA is TGCGCCAGCAGTGAGGGAGGCTCTGGAAACACCATATATTTT.

The chain recombines TRBV5-6 with TRBJ2-1, with 7 bases fitting TRBD1. V lost 5 bases, J lost 3 bases, and 8 bases stayed unmatched. The CDR3 spans 15 residues. Germline-derived CDR1 and CDR2 are SGHDT and YYEEEE. The CDR3 protein is CASRNGQDIYNEQFF. CDR3 sequence (DNA): TGTGCCAGCAGGAACGGACAGGACATCTACAATGAGCAGTTCTTC.

The chain has TRBV5-1 and TRBJ2-1, with TRBD2 as a possible D gene (7 bases). Looked up from germline, CDR1 is SGHRS and CDR2 is YFSETQ. V was clipped by 1 base and J by 8 bases, with 13 bases between them. CDR3 size: 14 residues. The CDR3 nucleotides read TGCGCCAGCAGCTTGTTTCAGGGGAGGGATGAGCAGTTCTTC. It encodes CASSLFQGRDEQFF.

V and J are TRBV6-6 and TRBJ2-1; 9 bases agree with TRBD1. CDR1 MNHNY and CDR2 SVGAGI come from the germline V gene (reference sequence). This CDR3 has 15 amino acids. Unmatched junction bases numbered 1, after V lost 0 bases and J lost 4 bases. CDR3 in amino acids: CASSYSGQGYNEQFF. The CDR3, as DNA: TGTGCCAGCAGTTACTCGGGACAGGGTTACAATGAGCAGTTCTTC.

The V and J genes are TRBV14 and TRBJ2-3; TRBD1 agrees at 8 bases. The CDR3 covers 16 residues. Germline assignment: CDR1 SGHDN and CDR2 FVKESK. The V gene end was trimmed by 1 base and the J gene end by 3 bases; junction bases not matched to a gene: 6. The CDR3 loop is CASSQVTGGLTDTQYF. CDR3 nucleotide sequence: TGTGCCAGCAGCCAAGTTACAGGGGGACTGACAGATACGCAGTATTTT.

The CDR3 DNA reads as TGTGCCAGCAGCCAACCCACAGGGTCGGCTAATGAAAAACTGTTTTTT. It translates to CASSQPTGSANEKLFF. The chain is built from TRBV4-2 and TRBJ1-4, with D perhaps matching TRBD1 (6 bases). Looked up from germline, CDR1 is LGHNA and CDR2 is YNFKEQ. Trimming took off 2 bases at V and 3 bases at J, with 13 bases between the two ends. The CDR3 runs to 16 residues.

The chain has TRBV7-2 and TRBJ2-2, with 7 nucleotides matching TRBD2. The germline CDR1 and CDR2 sequences are SGHTA and FQGNSA. This CDR3 contains 16 residues. Trimming cost V 2 bases and J 5 bases; bases outside gene matches: 8. The CDR3 DNA is TGTGCCAGCAGCTTATTTGCGGGAGCTTGGACCGGGGAGCTGTTTTTT. Translated: CASSLFAGAWTGELFF.

The chain joins TRBV18 to TRBJ2-5; D gene uncertain. Germline V gives CDR1 KGHSH, CDR2 LQKENI. The V end lost 3 bases, the J end lost 6 bases, and 8 bases lay between the germline ends. The length of the CDR3 is 12 residues. CDR3 loop: CASSPPQQTQYF. CDR3 DNA: TGTGCCAGCTCACCGCCCCAGCAGACCCAGTACTTC.

The rearrangement links TRBV19 to TRBJ2-7; possibly TRBD1 for D (5 bases). Germline CDR1 is LNHDA and CDR2 is SQIVND (reference sequence). Trimming took off 5 bases at V and 2 bases at J, with 13 bases between the two ends. This CDR3 is built from 14 residues. The CDR3 DNA is TGTGCCAGTAGTGACAGTGCCAATACCTACGAGCAGTACTTC. Encoded protein: CASSDSANTYEQYF.

The chain combines TRBV5-5 with TRBJ1-2; weak D call: TRBD1 (6 bases). This CDR3 region has 14 residues. The germline CDR1 and CDR2 sequences are SGHKS and YYEKEE (reference sequence). V was shortened by 0 bases and J by 6 bases, with 12 bases between the two germline ends. The CDR3 bases are TGTGCCAGCAGCTTGGTTCGGACAGAGAATGGCTACACCTTC. This gives the protein CASSLVRTENGYTF.

The J gene is TRBJ2-7, the V gene TRBV4-3; the match to TRBD1 covers 9 bases. Germline CDR1 and CDR2: LGHNA and YSLEER. The CDR3 runs 15 residues. V dropped 0 bases and J dropped 7; count of bases not matched to a gene: 7. CDR3 in DNA: TGCGCCAGCAGCCAAGATTTAGGGACAGGGAGAGAGCAGTACTTC. This translates into CASSQDLGTGREQYF.

This chain links TRBV5-4 with TRBJ2-7, with D perhaps matching TRBD1 (5 bases). The CDR3 has 12 residues. The V gene lost 5 bases and the J gene lost 7 bases, with 13 bases spanning the gap. Germline V gene sequence: CDR1 SGHNT, CDR2 YYREEE (reference sequence). CDR3 loop: CASSLKGWEQYF. The CDR3 coding sequence is TGTGCCAGCAGTTTGAAGGGGTGGGAGCAGTACTTC.

The chain has TRBV7-2 and TRBJ1-1, with 7 bases lining up with TRBD1. The CDR3 is 17 residues long. The germline gives CDR1 SGHTA, CDR2 FQGNSA. V was pared by 1 base and J by 2 bases, with 10 bases of the junction left unmatched. The CDR3 is CASSLEGERGGNTEAFF. Written as DNA, the CDR3 is TGTGCCAGCAGCTTAGAGGGTGAGAGAGGGGGCAACACTGAAGCTTTCTTT.

The chain combines TRBV6-6 with TRBJ2-1; 8 bases agree with TRBD2. CDR1 is MNHNY, CDR2 SVGAGI, per germline (reference sequence). CDR3 length equals 15 residues. Losses at the gene ends were 6 bases for V and 8 bases for J; bases not matched to a gene: 12. This chain's CDR3 is CASSYARAGVDEQFF. Written as DNA, the CDR3 is TGTGCCAGCAGCTACGCCCGAGCGGGAGTTGATGAGCAGTTCTTC.

This chain connects TRBV28 to TRBJ1-4; possibly TRBD1 for D (5 bases). V was trimmed by 4 bases and J by 4 bases, leaving 13 bases between them. CDR1 and CDR2 (germline): MDHEN, SYDVKM. The CDR3 loop spans 15 amino acids. CDR3 protein: CASSSRGRLNEKLFF. CDR3 nucleotides: TGTGCCAGCAGTTCTCGGGGGAGACTTAATGAAAAACTGTTTTTT.

The chain couples TRBV18 to TRBJ2-5; TRBD1 matches 7 bases. From germline, CDR1 is KGHSH and CDR2 LQKENI. This CDR3 spans 14 amino acids. V trimming: 6 bases; J trimming: 4 bases; junction bases outside the gene matches: 8. CDR3 DNA sequence: TGTGCCAGCTCGTATACAGGGGCCGGAGAGACCCAGTACTTC. Translating gives CASSYTGAGETQYF.

The rearrangement joins TRBV11-1 to TRBJ2-3; tentatively, D is TRBD2 (5 bases). Germline V gene lookup returns CDR1 SGHAT and CDR2 FQDESV (reference sequence). Trimming took off 0 bases at V and 1 base at J, with 8 bases between the two ends. CDR3 length: 15 residues. The CDR3 reads CASSLARAGTDTQYF. The CDR3 nucleotides read TGTGCCAGCAGCTTAGCGCGGGCCGGCACAGATACGCAGTATTTT.

The J gene is TRBJ2-7, the V gene TRBV6-5; 8 bases line up with TRBD1. With 6 bases clipped from V and 2 bases from J, the junction kept 9 bases outside the gene matches. This CDR3 contains 15 residues. Germline V CDR1 and CDR2: MNHEY, SVGAGI. The CDR3 coding sequence is TGTGCCAGCAGAGCTCGGACAGGGAACCCCTACGAGCAGTACTTC. Its translation: CASRARTGNPYEQYF.